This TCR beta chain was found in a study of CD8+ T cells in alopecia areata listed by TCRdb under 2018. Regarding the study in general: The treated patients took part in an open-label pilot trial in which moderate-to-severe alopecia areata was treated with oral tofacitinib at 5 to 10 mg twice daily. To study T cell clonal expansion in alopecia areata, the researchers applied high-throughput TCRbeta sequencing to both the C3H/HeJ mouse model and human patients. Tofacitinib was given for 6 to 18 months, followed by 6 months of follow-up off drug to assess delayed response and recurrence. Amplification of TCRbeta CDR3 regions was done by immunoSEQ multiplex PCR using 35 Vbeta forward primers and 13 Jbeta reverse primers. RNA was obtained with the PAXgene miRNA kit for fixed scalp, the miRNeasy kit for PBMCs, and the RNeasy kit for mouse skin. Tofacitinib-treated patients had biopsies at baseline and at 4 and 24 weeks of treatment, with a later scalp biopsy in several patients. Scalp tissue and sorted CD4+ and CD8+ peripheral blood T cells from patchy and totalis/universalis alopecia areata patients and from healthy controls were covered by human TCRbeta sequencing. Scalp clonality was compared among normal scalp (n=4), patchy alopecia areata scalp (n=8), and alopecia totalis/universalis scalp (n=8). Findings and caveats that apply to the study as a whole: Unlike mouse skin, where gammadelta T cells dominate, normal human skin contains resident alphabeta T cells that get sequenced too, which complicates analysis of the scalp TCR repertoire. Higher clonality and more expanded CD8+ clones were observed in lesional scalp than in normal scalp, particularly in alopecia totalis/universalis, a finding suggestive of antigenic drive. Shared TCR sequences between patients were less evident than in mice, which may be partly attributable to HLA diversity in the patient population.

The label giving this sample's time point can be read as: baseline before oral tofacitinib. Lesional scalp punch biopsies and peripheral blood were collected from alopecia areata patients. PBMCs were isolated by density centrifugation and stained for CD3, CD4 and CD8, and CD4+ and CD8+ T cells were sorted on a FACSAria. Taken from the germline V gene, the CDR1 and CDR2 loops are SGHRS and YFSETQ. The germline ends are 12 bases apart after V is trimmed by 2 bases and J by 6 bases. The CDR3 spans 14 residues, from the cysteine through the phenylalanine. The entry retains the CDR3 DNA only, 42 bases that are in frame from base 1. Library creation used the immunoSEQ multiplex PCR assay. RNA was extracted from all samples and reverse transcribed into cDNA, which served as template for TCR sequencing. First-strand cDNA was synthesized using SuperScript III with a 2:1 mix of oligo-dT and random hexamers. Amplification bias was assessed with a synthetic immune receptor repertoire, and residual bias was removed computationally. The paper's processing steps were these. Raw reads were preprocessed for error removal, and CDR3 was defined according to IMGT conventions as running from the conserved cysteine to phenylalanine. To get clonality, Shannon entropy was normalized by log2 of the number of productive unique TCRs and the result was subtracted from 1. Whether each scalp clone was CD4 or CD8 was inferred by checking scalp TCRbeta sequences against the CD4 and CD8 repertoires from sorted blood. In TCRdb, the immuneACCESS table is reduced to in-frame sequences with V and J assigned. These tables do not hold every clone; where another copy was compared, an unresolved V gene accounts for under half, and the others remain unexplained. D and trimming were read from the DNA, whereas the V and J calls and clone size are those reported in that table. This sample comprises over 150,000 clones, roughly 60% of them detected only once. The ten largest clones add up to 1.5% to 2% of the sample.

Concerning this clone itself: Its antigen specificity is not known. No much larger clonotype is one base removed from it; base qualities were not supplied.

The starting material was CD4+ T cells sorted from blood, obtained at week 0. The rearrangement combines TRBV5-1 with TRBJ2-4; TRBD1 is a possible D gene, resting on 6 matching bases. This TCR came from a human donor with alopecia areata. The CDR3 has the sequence CASSFRDTANIQYF. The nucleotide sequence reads TGCGCCAGCAGCTTTAGGGACACGGCAAACATTCAGTACTTC.